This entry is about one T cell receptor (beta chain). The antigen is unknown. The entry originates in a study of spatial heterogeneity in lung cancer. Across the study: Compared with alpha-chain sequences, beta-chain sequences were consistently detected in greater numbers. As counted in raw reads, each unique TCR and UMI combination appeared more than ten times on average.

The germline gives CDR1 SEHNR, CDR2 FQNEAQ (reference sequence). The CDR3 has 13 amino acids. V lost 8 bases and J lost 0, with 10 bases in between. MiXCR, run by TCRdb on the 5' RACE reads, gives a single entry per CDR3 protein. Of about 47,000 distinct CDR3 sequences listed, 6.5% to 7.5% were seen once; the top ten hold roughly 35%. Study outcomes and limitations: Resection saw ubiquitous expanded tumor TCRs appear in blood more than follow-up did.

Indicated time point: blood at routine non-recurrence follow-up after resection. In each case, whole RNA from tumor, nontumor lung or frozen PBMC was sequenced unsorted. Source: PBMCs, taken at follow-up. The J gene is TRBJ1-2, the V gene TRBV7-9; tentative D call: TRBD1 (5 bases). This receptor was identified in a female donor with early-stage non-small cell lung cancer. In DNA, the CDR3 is TGTGCCAGCGGGGTGGGGGCTAACTATGGCTACACCTTC. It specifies CASGVGANYGYTF.